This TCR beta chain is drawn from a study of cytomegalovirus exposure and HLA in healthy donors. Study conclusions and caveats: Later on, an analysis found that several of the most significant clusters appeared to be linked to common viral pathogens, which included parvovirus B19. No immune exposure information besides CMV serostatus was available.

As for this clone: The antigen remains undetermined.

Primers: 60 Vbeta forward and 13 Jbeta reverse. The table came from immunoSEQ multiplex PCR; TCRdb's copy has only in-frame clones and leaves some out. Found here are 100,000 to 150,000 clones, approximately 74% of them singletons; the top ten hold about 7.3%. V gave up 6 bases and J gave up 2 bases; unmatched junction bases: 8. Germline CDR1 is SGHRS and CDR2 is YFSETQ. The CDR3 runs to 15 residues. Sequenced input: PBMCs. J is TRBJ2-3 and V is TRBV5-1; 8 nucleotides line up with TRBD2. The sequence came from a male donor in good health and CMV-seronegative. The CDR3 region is CASNSAGRATDTQYF. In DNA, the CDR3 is TGCGCCAGCAATTCGGCCGGGAGGGCCACAGATACGCAGTATTTT.